This entry is about one TCR beta chain. The sample belongs to a study of blood T cell repertoires in COVID-19. Study background: Samples taken during acute and convalescent COVID-19 were collected in the United States, Italy and Spain.

Profiled with immunoSEQ multiplex PCR; TCRdb holds only in-frame clones, not every one. Of about 180,000 clones detected, about 84% appear once; the ten largest clones hold roughly 18%. V lost 3 bases, J lost 11 bases, and 14 bases lay in between. The CDR3 covers 13 residues. Germline-derived CDR1 and CDR2 are MRHNA and SNTAGT. Seattle patients were enrolled during active infection and followed longitudinally. This clonotype was obtained from a person aged 70 to 85 with COVID-19, enrolled during active disease. J is TRBJ2-1 and V is TRBV6-4; the D gene is possibly TRBD2 (6 bases). The sequencing input was peripheral blood. DNA for the CDR3: TGTGCCAGCAGTGAAGGAGCGGGTGGTCAGCAGTTCTTC. Protein sequence: CASSEGAGGQQFF.